One sample yielded the 20 T cell receptor beta chains listed below, sequenced in a study of cytomegalovirus exposure and HLA in healthy donors. The PCR ran on 60 Vbeta and 13 Jbeta primers. The data were produced by immunoSEQ multiplex PCR, yet TCRdb's version contains in-frame clones alone and is incomplete. There are under 300,000 clones in the sample; approximately 81% occur only once, and 8% lies in the top ten. Sequencing was done on a sample of PBMCs. The receptors here all came from a woman aged 55-69 years in good health and CMV-seropositive.

The J gene is TRBJ2-5, the V gene TRBV7-8, with TRBD1 identical over 9 bases. The end of the DNA fits TRBJ2-7 better, so the J call may be wrong. The CDR3 runs 13 residues. From germline, CDR1 is SGHVS and CDR2 FQNEAQ. The CDR3 DNA sequence: TGTGCCAGCAGCCCGGGACAGGGCTACGAGCAGTACTTC. Protein sequence: CASSPGQGYEQYF.

In this sample, this clone turned up a few times. J is TRBJ1-1 and V is TRBV6-5; 11 nucleotides agree with TRBD1. This CDR3 region has 15 residues. V was clipped by 6 bases and J by 0 bases; unmatched bases: 3. Germline V lookup: CDR1 MNHEY, CDR2 SVGAGI. The CDR3 loop is CASRGQGAMNTEAFF. Written as DNA, the CDR3 is TGTGCCAGCAGAGGACAGGGGGCAATGAACACTGAAGCTTTCTTT.

V usage is TRBV28 and J usage is TRBJ1-5, with D maybe TRBD1 (5 bases). The germline gives CDR1 MDHEN, CDR2 SYDVKM. Trimming took 5 bases from V and 11 from J, leaving 19 bases between them. CDR3 length equals 14 residues. The CDR3 sequence is CASSLQGNNRAQHF. The CDR3 DNA reads TGTGCCAGCAGTCTTCAGGGTAATAATAGAGCCCAGCATTTT.

This clone was recorded only once. This chain links TRBV7-2 with TRBJ1-5; D is ambiguous. The CDR3 is made up of 14 amino acids. Germline assignment: CDR1 SGHTA and CDR2 FQGNSA. Trimming left V 5 bases short and J 8 bases short, with 16 bases between. The CDR3 spells CASSLHGLREPQHF. The CDR3 coding sequence is TGTGCCAGCAGCCTACATGGGCTGAGGGAGCCCCAGCATTTT.

This clone appeared a single time. The chain combines TRBV25-1 with TRBJ2-5, with D possibly TRBD2 on 6 matching bases. The CDR3 runs 12 residues. From germline, CDR1 is MGHDK and CDR2 SYGVNS. Trimming took off 5 bases at V and 3 bases at J, with 7 bases between the two ends. The CDR3 nucleotides read TGTGCCAGCAGTCCGGGGGAAGAGACCCAGTACTTC. Translating gives CASSPGEETQYF.

This chain connects TRBV4-2 to TRBJ2-3; D gene unclear. V was cut by 3 bases and J by 5 bases, with 9 bases left in between. Germline loops: CDR1 LGHNA, CDR2 YNFKEQ. This CDR3 comprises 13 residues. The CDR3 is CASSHESLDTQYF. DNA of the CDR3: TGTGCCAGCAGCCACGAGTCCTTAGATACGCAGTATTTT.

The CDR3 region is CASSVSSGSSYNEQFF. CDR3 in DNA: TGTGCCAGCAGCGTAAGTAGCGGGAGCTCCTACAATGAGCAGTTCTTC. The chain has TRBV9 and TRBJ2-1; TRBD2 agrees at 9 bases. The CDR3 has 16 residues. Germline V gene sequence: CDR1 SGDLS, CDR2 YYNGEE. V was clipped by 1 base and J by 0 bases; unmatched bases: 2.

The chain combines TRBV7-9 with TRBJ2-1; TRBD2 matches at 10 bases. This CDR3 spans 16 amino acids. Germline CDR1 reads SEHNR; CDR2 reads FQNEAQ (reference sequence). The J segment lost 8 bases and the V segment lost 0 bases, leaving 7 bases of the junction unmatched. CDR3 sequence: CASSLAVSGRAHEQFF. CDR3 nucleotides: TGTGCCAGCAGCTTAGCTGTGAGCGGGAGGGCCCATGAGCAGTTCTTC.

The chain carries TRBV27 and TRBJ1-1, with 8 positions matching TRBD1. The J segment lost 0 bases and the V segment lost 3 bases, leaving 15 bases of the junction unmatched. The CDR3 consists of 19 residues. In germline, CDR1 is MNHEY, CDR2 SMNVEV (reference sequence). As DNA, the CDR3 is TGTGCCAGCAGTTTTCGGACAGGGAATGGGTTGGTGGTGAACACTGAAGCTTTCTTT. Protein product: CASSFRTGNGLVVNTEAFF.

The rearrangement uses TRBV9 and TRBJ1-1; maybe TRBD1 (5 bases). V was clipped by 4 bases and J by 1 base, with 14 bases between them. The CDR3 loop spans 15 amino acids. Looked up from germline, CDR1 is SGDLS and CDR2 is YYNGEE. The CDR3 DNA reads TGTGCCAGCAGCCCCCAGGGCTCCCGGAACACTGAAGCTTTCTTT. Translation: CASSPQGSRNTEAFF.

J is TRBJ2-6 and V is TRBV4-1; D gene uncertain. Trimming stripped 1 base from V and 0 bases from J, with 10 bases between. The CDR3 extends over 17 amino acids. CDR1 and CDR2 (germline): MGHRA, YSYEKL. The CDR3 region has the DNA TGCGCCAGCAGCCAAGGGGCTCAATACTCTGGGGCCAACGTCCTGACTTTC. It encodes CASSQGAQYSGANVLTF.

The V call is TRBV15, the J call TRBJ2-3; D is ambiguous. The CDR3 is made up of 12 amino acids. Germline CDR1 is LNHNV and CDR2 is YYDKDF (reference sequence). The V end was cut by 1 base, the J end by 4 bases, with 3 bases between. The CDR3 bases are TGTGCCACCAGCAGAGTCGCAGATACGCAGTATTTT. This gives the protein CATSRVADTQYF.

The chain links TRBV21-1 to TRBJ2-7; the tabulated D call, TRBD1, remains unverified against the DNA. TRBV21-1 is a pseudogene segment. The CDR3 sequence is 16 residues long. CDR3 loop: CASSKGRGTGDREQYF. The CDR3, as DNA: TGTGCCAGCAGCAAAGGAAGAGGGACAGGGGATCGCGAGCAGTACTTC.

In its sample, this clone was seen a few times. The gene calls are TRBV30 and TRBJ1-1, with TRBD1 as a possible D gene (6 bases). The CDR3 extends over 14 amino acids. CDR1 and CDR2 (germline): GTSNPN, SVGIG (reference sequence). Trimming stripped 0 bases from V and 3 bases from J, with 11 bases between. For the CDR3, the DNA is TGTGCCTGGAGTGTACTTGGGGGCTACACTGAAGCTTTCTTT. It specifies CAWSVLGGYTEAFF.

The rearrangement links TRBV28 to TRBJ1-3; D is uncertain. The CDR3 consists of 15 residues. Per germline, CDR1 MDHEN and CDR2 SYDVKM. The V gene lost 6 bases and the J gene lost 1 base, with 13 bases spanning the gap. The CDR3 sequence is CASSLILPSGNTIYF. For the CDR3, the DNA is TGTGCCAGCAGCTTGATACTGCCTTCTGGAAACACCATATATTTT.

V usage is TRBV7-3 and J usage is TRBJ1-1, with D possibly TRBD1 on 5 matching bases. The V and J ends lost 3 bases and 3 bases respectively, with 14 bases between them. Germline loops: CDR1 SGHTA, CDR2 FQGTGA. The CDR3 consists of 15 residues. In nucleotides, the CDR3 is TGTGCCAGCAGCTTGTCGGCAGGGAGGGACACTGAAGCTTTCTTT. Amino acids: CASSLSAGRDTEAFF.

J is TRBJ1-1 and V is TRBV5-1; TRBD1 matches at 9 bases. The germline CDR1 and CDR2 sequences are SGHRS and YFSETQ. The CDR3 extends over 14 amino acids. J was trimmed by 3 bases and V by 4 bases; bases with no gene match: 4. The CDR3 here is CASSRTGVDTEAFF. In nucleotides, the CDR3 is TGCGCCAGCAGCCGGACAGGGGTGGACACTGAAGCTTTCTTT.

The chain has TRBV13 and TRBJ2-7; the match to TRBD2 covers 8 bases. CDR3 length: 17 amino acids. V shed 4 bases and J 1 base; nucleotides not matched to a gene: 12. CDR1 is PRHDT, CDR2 FYEKMQ, per germline (reference sequence). The CDR3 reads CASSSTLGAGASYEQYF. The CDR3 DNA follows: TGTGCCAGCAGCTCCACCCTCGGAGCGGGAGCTTCCTACGAGCAGTACTTC.

The chain uses TRBV9 and TRBJ2-1; 12 bases are shared with TRBD2. This CDR3 is 17 amino acids long. Germline CDR1 is SGDLS and CDR2 is YYNGEE. Losses at the gene ends were 0 bases for V and 8 bases for J; bases not matched to a gene: 9. The CDR3 sequence is CASSVATATSGRHEQFF. CDR3 in DNA: TGTGCCAGCAGCGTAGCTACAGCGACTAGCGGGAGACATGAGCAGTTCTTC.

V is TRBV28 and J is TRBJ1-5; D gene uncertain. Trimming took off 4 bases at V and 5 bases at J, with 6 bases between the two ends. The CDR3 length is 12 residues. Germline CDR1 is MDHEN and CDR2 is SYDVKM. The CDR3 nucleotides are TGTGCCAGCAGTTACTCCGATCAGCCCCAGCATTTT. It yields the protein CASSYSDQPQHF.